This T cell receptor beta chain was documented in a study of blood T cell repertoires in COVID-19. Study overall: The origin of the acute and convalescent COVID-19 samples was the United States, Italy and Spain. Nucleic acid was either cDNA or gDNA, and it came from T cells, B-cell-depleted T cells, or PBMCs.

Authors' processing steps: For nucleated cells, counts were estimated from reference gene primer amplification. Sequenced by immunoSEQ multiplex PCR; TCRdb stores in-frame clones only, minus some. The V and J calls and the clone size are those of that table, but D and trimming were determined from the DNA. The sample yields 70,000 or so clones, around 80% seen once. This CDR3 region has 14 residues. Germline lookup yields CDR1 MNHEY and CDR2 SMNVEV (reference sequence). V was pared by 5 bases and J by 5 bases, with 16 bases between. This clonotype originated in a human donor in a cohort sampled during active COVID-19. The specimen was peripheral blood. The rearrangement uses TRBV27 and TRBJ2-7; the D gene is possibly TRBD2 (6 bases). CDR3 in DNA: TGTGCCAGCAGTCTTGGGGGGTCGAAGGACGAGCAGTACTTC. Translated, it gives CASSLGGSKDEQYF.